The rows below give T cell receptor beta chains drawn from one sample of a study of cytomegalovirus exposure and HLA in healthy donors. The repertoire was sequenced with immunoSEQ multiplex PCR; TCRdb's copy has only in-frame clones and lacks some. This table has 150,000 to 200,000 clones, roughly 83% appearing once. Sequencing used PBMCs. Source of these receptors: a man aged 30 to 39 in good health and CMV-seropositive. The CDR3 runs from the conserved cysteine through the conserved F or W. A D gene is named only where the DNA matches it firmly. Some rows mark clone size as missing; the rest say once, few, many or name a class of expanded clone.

CDR3 protein: CASSLDGDRGREQYF; CDR3 DNA: TGCGCCAGCAGCTTGGACGGGGACAGGGGACGCGAGCAGTACTTC; V gene: TRBV5-1; D gene: TRBD1; clone size: -; J gene: TRBJ2-7
CDR3 protein: CASSEYLAGSYEQYF; CDR3 DNA: TGTGCCAGCAGTGAATATTTGGCGGGATCCTACGAGCAGTACTTC; V gene: TRBV25-1; D gene: -; clone size: once; J gene: TRBJ2-7
CDR3 protein: CASRRDTDNYGYTF; CDR3 DNA: TGTGCCAGTAGACGGGACACGGATAACTATGGCTACACCTTC; V gene: TRBV19; D gene: -; clone size: -; J gene: TRBJ1-2
CDR3 protein: CASSKGEGRDENQPQHF; CDR3 DNA: TGTGCCAGCAGCAAAGGGGAGGGGAGGGATGAGAATCAGCCCCAGCATTTT; V gene: TRBV21-1; D gene: -; clone size: -; J gene: TRBJ1-5
CDR3 protein: CASSLRTSGSYEQYF; CDR3 DNA: TGCGCCAGCAGCTTAAGGACTAGCGGGAGTTACGAGCAGTACTTC; V gene: TRBV5-1; D gene: TRBD2; clone size: -; J gene: TRBJ2-7
CDR3 protein: CASSLSDQGNYGYTF; CDR3 DNA: TGTGCCAGCAGCTTATCGGATCAGGGGAACTATGGCTACACCTTC; V gene: TRBV7-3; D gene: -; clone size: -; J gene: TRBJ1-2
CDR3 protein: CASSPRLAGDEFF; CDR3 DNA: TGTGCCAGCAGTCCGCGACTAGCGGGAGATGAGTTCTTC; V gene: TRBV27; D gene: TRBD2; clone size: -; J gene: TRBJ2-1
CDR3 protein: CASSFRHSSTDTQYF; CDR3 DNA: TGTGCCAGCAGCTTTAGGCACAGCTCCACAGATACGCAGTATTTT; V gene: TRBV11-2; D gene: -; clone size: -; J gene: TRBJ2-3
CDR3 protein: CATRLVGETQYF; CDR3 DNA: TGTGCCACCCGTCTAGTTGGGGAGACCCAGTACTTC; V gene: TRBV2; D gene: -; clone size: -; J gene: TRBJ2-5
CDR3 protein: CSVPTSGGAWGTDTQYF; CDR3 DNA: TGCAGCGTTCCGACTAGCGGGGGGGCCTGGGGCACAGATACGCAGTATTTT; V gene: TRBV29-1; D gene: TRBD2; clone size: -; J gene: TRBJ2-3
CDR3 protein: CASSDLGRAFYGYTF; CDR3 DNA: TGTGCCAGCAGTGATCTCGGGAGAGCGTTTTATGGCTACACCTTC; V gene: TRBV2; D gene: -; clone size: -; J gene: TRBJ1-2
CDR3 protein: CASIQEGQPQHF; CDR3 DNA: TGTGCCAGTATCCAGGAGGGTCAGCCCCAGCATTTT; V gene: TRBV19; D gene: -; clone size: -; J gene: TRBJ1-5
CDR3 protein: CASSQGRGSGETQYF; CDR3 DNA: TGCGCCAGCAGCCAAGGTCGGGGGTCGGGAGAGACCCAGTACTTC; V gene: TRBV4-3; D gene: -; clone size: -; J gene: TRBJ2-5
CDR3 protein: CASSSGTGGGKTQYF; CDR3 DNA: TGTGCCAGCAGCTCCGGGACAGGGGGGGGAAAGACCCAGTACTTC; V gene: TRBV6-5; D gene: TRBD1; clone size: -; J gene: TRBJ2-5
CDR3 protein: CASSIETGNYGYTF; CDR3 DNA: TGTGCCAGTAGTATAGAAACAGGGAACTATGGCTACACCTTC; V gene: TRBV19; D gene: -; clone size: -; J gene: TRBJ1-2
CDR3 protein: CASGGGSYNSPLHF; CDR3 DNA: TGTGCCAGTGGGGGCGGCTCCTATAATTCACCCCTCCACTTT; V gene: TRBV19; D gene: -; clone size: -; J gene: TRBJ1-6
CDR3 protein: CSVGRGTANGNTEAFF; CDR3 DNA: TGCAGCGTTGGGAGGGGGACAGCCAACGGGAACACTGAAGCTTTCTTT; V gene: TRBV29-1; D gene: TRBD1; clone size: -; J gene: TRBJ1-1
CDR3 protein: CASSSGTRGPQHF; CDR3 DNA: TGTGCCAGCAGCTCTGGGACTCGTGGGCCCCAGCATTTT; V gene: TRBV7-9; D gene: -; clone size: -; J gene: TRBJ1-5
CDR3 protein: CASSKGADNYEQYF; CDR3 DNA: TGTGCCAGCAGCAAAGGGGCGGACAACTACGAGCAGTACTTC; V gene: TRBV21-1; D gene: -; clone size: -; J gene: TRBJ2-7
CDR3 protein: CASSLGTGRYEQYF; CDR3 DNA: TGTGCCAGCAGCTTAGGGACAGGGAGGTACGAGCAGTACTTC; V gene: TRBV7-8; D gene: TRBD1; clone size: -; J gene: TRBJ2-7
CDR3 protein: CASSQDPRDRSTDTQYF; CDR3 DNA: TGCGCCAGCAGCCAAGACCCCCGGGATAGAAGTACAGATACGCAGTATTTT; V gene: TRBV4-1; D gene: -; clone size: -; J gene: TRBJ2-3
CDR3 protein: CSVEAGGKDTQYF; CDR3 DNA: TGCAGCGTTGAGGCAGGGGGGAAAGATACGCAGTATTTT; V gene: TRBV29-1; D gene: -; clone size: -; J gene: TRBJ2-3
CDR3 protein: CATGRNTEAFF; CDR3 DNA: TGTGCCACCGGTAGGAACACTGAAGCTTTCTTT; V gene: TRBV15; D gene: -; clone size: -; J gene: TRBJ1-1
CDR3 protein: CAWRAQGRIETQYF; CDR3 DNA: TGTGCCTGGAGGGCACAGGGGAGGATAGAGACCCAGTACTTC; V gene: TRBV30; D gene: -; clone size: -; J gene: TRBJ2-5
CDR3 protein: CASSPTGQGIYEQYF; CDR3 DNA: TGTGCCAGCAGCCCAACGGGACAGGGTATCTACGAGCAGTACTTC; V gene: TRBV6-1; D gene: TRBD1; clone size: -; J gene: TRBJ2-7
CDR3 protein: CASSFTSGGSSEQYF; CDR3 DNA: TGTGCCAGCAGTTTTACTAGCGGGGGGTCGTCGGAGCAGTACTTC; V gene: TRBV6-5; D gene: TRBD2; clone size: -; J gene: TRBJ2-7
CDR3 protein: CASSLAIAGGYEQYF; CDR3 DNA: TGTGCCAGCAGCTTGGCAATAGCGGGGGGCTACGAGCAGTACTTC; V gene: TRBV5-5; D gene: TRBD2; clone size: -; J gene: TRBJ2-7
CDR3 protein: CASSSLAGADTQYF; CDR3 DNA: TGTGCCAGCAGTTCACTAGCGGGAGCCGATACGCAGTATTTT; V gene: TRBV6-5; D gene: TRBD2; clone size: -; J gene: TRBJ2-3
CDR3 protein: CASSQGASEAFF; CDR3 DNA: TGCGCCAGCAGCCAAGGGGCATCAGAAGCTTTCTTT; V gene: TRBV4-1; D gene: -; clone size: few; J gene: TRBJ1-1
CDR3 protein: CASRGGSYNEQFF; CDR3 DNA: TGTGCCAGTAGGGGGGGTTCCTACAATGAGCAGTTCTTC; V gene: TRBV19; D gene: -; clone size: few; J gene: TRBJ2-1
CDR3 protein: CANGAGRGEQFF; CDR3 DNA: TGTGCCAACGGGGCGGGAAGGGGTGAGCAGTTCTTC; V gene: TRBV28; D gene: -; clone size: once; J gene: TRBJ2-1
CDR3 protein: CASSRVRETQYF; CDR3 DNA: TGTGCCAGCAGCCGAGTTAGAGAGACCCAGTACTTC; V gene: TRBV7-2; D gene: -; clone size: -; J gene: TRBJ2-5
CDR3 protein: CASSLMTGSFQETQYF; CDR3 DNA: TGTGCCAGCAGCTTGATGACAGGGTCTTTCCAAGAGACCCAGTACTTC; V gene: TRBV5-6; D gene: TRBD1; clone size: -; J gene: TRBJ2-5
CDR3 protein: CASSFGGLNEQFF; CDR3 DNA: TGTGCTAGCAGCTTTGGGGGGTTGAATGAGCAGTTCTTC; V gene: TRBV7-7; D gene: -; clone size: -; J gene: TRBJ2-1
CDR3 protein: CASSLGAGTEAFF; CDR3 DNA: TGTGCCAGCAGCTTGGGGGCGGGCACTGAAGCTTTCTTT; V gene: TRBV5-5; D gene: -; clone size: -; J gene: TRBJ1-1
CDR3 protein: CAIHGNGRGQTEQYF; CDR3 DNA: TGTGCCATCCATGGTAACGGGAGGGGTCAGACCGAGCAGTACTTC; V gene: TRBV10-3; D gene: TRBD2; clone size: -; J gene: TRBJ2-7
CDR3 protein: CASSSIDRAGANVLTF; CDR3 DNA: TGTGCCAGCAGTTCCATCGACAGAGCTGGGGCCAACGTCCTGACTTTC; V gene: TRBV27; D gene: -; clone size: -; J gene: TRBJ2-6